What follows is one T cell receptor (beta chain) and its context. V lost 2 bases, J lost 7 bases, and 15 bases lay in between. CDR3 length: 16 residues. Germline lookup yields CDR1 MNHEY and CDR2 SMNVEV (reference sequence). This sample was taken from a study of blood T cell repertoires in COVID-19. As for the study in general: The analysed material was cDNA or gDNA that came from T cells, B-cell-depleted T cells, or PBMCs.

TCRdb's table, derived via immunoSEQ multiplex PCR, lists solely in-frame clones and lacks some. The profile covers some 150,000 clones, with roughly 80% appearing a single time and under 5% taken by the ten largest. Source material: peripheral blood. V usage is TRBV27 and J usage is TRBJ1-6; a possible D gene is TRBD1 (5 bases). The source of this sequence is an older woman with acute or convalescent COVID-19. Written as DNA, the CDR3 is TGTGCCAGCAGTTTAGGGGCAGGGCTACCAAATTCACCCCTCCACTTT. It is translated as CASSLGAGLPNSPLHF.